This TCR beta chain was found in a study of blood T cells in healthy people across ages. Looking at the study overall: Researchers report that template switching captured about one barcoded beta molecule per two T cells.

Primed by a sample-barcoded 5' primer and a J-beta primer mix, a second PCR proceeded for 7 to 11 cycles. Sequencing yielded, for each sample, at least 2.5 million paired-end reads carrying CDR3. MiXCR was run by TCRdb on the 5' RACE reads, yielding one entry per CDR3 protein. The sample consists of about 810,000 distinct CDR3 sequences, under 40% of them appearing once. No fewer than 7 million PBMCs went into each sample. This clonotype has ten or more counts. Germline-derived CDR1 and CDR2 are DFQATT and SNEGSKA (reference sequence). This CDR3 spans 13 amino acids. The V end was cut by 3 bases, the J end by 0 bases, with 8 bases between.

V usage is TRBV20-1 and J usage is TRBJ2-5, with D uncertain. Sequenced input: blood. The receptor was derived from a man aged 18 to 30 in good health. This chain's CDR3 is CSARPINQETQYF. CDR3 bases: TGCAGTGCTAGGCCAATCAACCAAGAGACCCAGTACTTC.